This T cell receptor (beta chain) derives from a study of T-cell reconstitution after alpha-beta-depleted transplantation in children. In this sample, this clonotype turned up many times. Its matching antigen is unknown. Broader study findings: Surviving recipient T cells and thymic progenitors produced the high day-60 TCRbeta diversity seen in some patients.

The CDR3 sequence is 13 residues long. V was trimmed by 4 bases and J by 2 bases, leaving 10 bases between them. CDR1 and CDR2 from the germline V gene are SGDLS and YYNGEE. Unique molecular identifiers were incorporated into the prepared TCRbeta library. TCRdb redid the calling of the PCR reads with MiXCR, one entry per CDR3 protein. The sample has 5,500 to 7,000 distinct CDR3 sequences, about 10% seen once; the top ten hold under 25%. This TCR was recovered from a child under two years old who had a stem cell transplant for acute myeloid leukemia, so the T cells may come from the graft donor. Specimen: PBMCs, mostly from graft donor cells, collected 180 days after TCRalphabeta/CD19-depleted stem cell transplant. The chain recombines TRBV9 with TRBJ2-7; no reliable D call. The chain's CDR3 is CASSQSTTYEQYF. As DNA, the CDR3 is TGTGCCAGCAGCCAGAGCACCACCTACGAGCAGTACTTC.